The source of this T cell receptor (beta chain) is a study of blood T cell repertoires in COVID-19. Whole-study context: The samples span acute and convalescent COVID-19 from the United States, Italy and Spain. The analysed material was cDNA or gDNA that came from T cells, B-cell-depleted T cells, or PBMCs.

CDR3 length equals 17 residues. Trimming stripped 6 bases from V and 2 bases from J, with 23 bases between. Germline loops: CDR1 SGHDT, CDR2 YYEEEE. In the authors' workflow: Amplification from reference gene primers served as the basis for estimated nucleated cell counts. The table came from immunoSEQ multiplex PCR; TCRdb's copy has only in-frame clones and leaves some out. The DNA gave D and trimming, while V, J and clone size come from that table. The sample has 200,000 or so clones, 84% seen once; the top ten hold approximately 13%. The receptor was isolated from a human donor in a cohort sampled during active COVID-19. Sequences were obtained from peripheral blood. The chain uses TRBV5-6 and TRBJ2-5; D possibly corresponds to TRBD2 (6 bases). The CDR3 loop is CASTVLEALGGQETQYF. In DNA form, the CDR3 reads TGTGCCAGCACCGTATTGGAGGCCCTAGGAGGGCAAGAGACCCAGTACTTC. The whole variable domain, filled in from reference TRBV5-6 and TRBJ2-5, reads DAGVTQSPTHLIKTRGQQVTLRCSPKSGHDTVSWYQQALGQGPQFIFQYYEEEERQRGNFPDRFSGHQFPNYSSELNVNALLLGDSALYLCASTVLEALGGQETQYFGPGTRLLVL.